This TCR beta chain was recorded in a study of blood T cell repertoires in COVID-19. Study-level information: The samples span acute and convalescent COVID-19 from the United States, Italy and Spain. In each case, the material was cDNA or gDNA derived from T cells, B-cell-depleted T cells, or PBMCs.

Per germline, CDR1 LNHDA and CDR2 SQIVND (reference sequence). V shed 0 bases and J shed 8 bases, with 16 bases lying between them. The CDR3 covers 15 residues. Libraries were prepared by immunoSEQ multiplex PCR; TCRdb keeps only in-frame clonotypes and omits some of them. The repertoire holds fewer than 150,000 clones, with 78% as singletons. The chain is built from TRBV19 and TRBJ1-2; D is ambiguous. Sample: peripheral blood. The TCR was taken from a man in his 70s with acute or convalescent COVID-19. The CDR3 sequence: CASSIDPALGRGYTF. In DNA, the CDR3 is TGTGCCAGTAGTATAGACCCAGCCCTCGGCAGGGGCTACACCTTC.